The following is a T cell receptor beta chain sequence with its context. The PCR contained 60 Vbeta and 13 Jbeta primers. The assay was immunoSEQ multiplex PCR, and TCRdb's table has in-frame clones only and misses some. The sample has roughly 130,000 clones, around 78% seen once. The data were taken from a study of cytomegalovirus exposure and HLA in healthy donors. The sequenced material came from PBMCs. The origin of this receptor is a woman between 45 and 60 years old in good health and CMV-seronegative.

As DNA, the CDR3 is TGCGCCAGCAGCCGAGCCCCGGGACAGGGGGAGAATGAGCAGTTCTTC. This gives the protein CASSRAPGQGENEQFF. V gene TRBV4-3 combines with J gene TRBJ2-1, with 11 bases aligning to TRBD1. The length of the CDR3 is 16 residues. CDR1 LGHNA and CDR2 YSLEER come from the germline V gene. Losses at the gene ends were 4 bases for V and 7 bases for J; bases not matched to a gene: 9.